This TCR beta chain was sequenced during a study of glioma-infiltrating T cells. Whole-study context: Glioma patients had dexamethasone for six or fewer days before surgery.

TCR alpha and beta CDR3 regions were amplified from RNA using iRepertoire nested multiplex PCR. MiXCR was run by TCRdb on the multiplex PCR reads, yielding one entry per CDR3 protein. The sample contains around 390,000 distinct CDR3 sequences, 41% of which appear only once. For this clonotype: No antigen is known for it.

V was trimmed by 4 bases and J by 6 bases, leaving 12 bases between them. Germline CDR1 is SGHTA and CDR2 is FQGNSA. The CDR3 extends over 13 amino acids. Study-wide results and caveats: Gliomas, especially low-grade, showed above-expected tissue-blood divergence; non-neoplastic patients showed below.

The receptor comes from a human donor with low-grade glioma or glioblastoma, undergoing nonglioma brain surgery, or in good health (not recorded which). Specimen: glioma tissue, nonneoplastic brain tissue, or PBMCs (not recorded which). The genes are TRBV7-2 and TRBJ2-5; D is possibly TRBD1 (5 bases). The CDR3 spells CASSSSGLKTQYF. The CDR3 DNA sequence: TGTGCCAGCAGCTCCTCAGGGTTGAAGACCCAGTACTTC. Combining the CDR3 with reference TRBV7-2 and TRBJ2-5 gives the whole variable domain GAGVSQSPSNKVTEKGKDVELRCDPISGHTALYWYRQSLGQGLEFLIYFQGNSAPDKSGLPSDRFSAERTGGSVSTLTIQRTQQEDSAVYLCASSSSGLKTQYFGPGTRLLVL.